The clone carrying this T cell receptor (beta chain) has more than one count but fewer than ten. These data belong to a study of blood T cell repertoires in COVID-19. The germline CDR1 and CDR2 sequences are MDHEN and SYDVKM. Trimming took off 3 bases at V and 0 bases at J, with 9 bases between the two ends. The CDR3 totals 16 residues. Sequencing was performed with immunoSEQ multiplex PCR; in TCRdb, only in-frame clones are kept and a portion is missing. The sample consists of 140,000 or so clones, under 90% of them appearing once. The sequence was obtained from a woman aged 18-29 years who had been exposed to COVID-19. The V gene is TRBV28, the J gene TRBJ1-6; unclear D gene. Material: PBMCs or T cells enriched from blood (not recorded which). CDR3 sequence reads: CASSFGRASYNSPLHF. The CDR3 DNA is TGTGCCAGCAGTTTTGGGCGAGCCTCCTATAATTCACCCCTCCACTTT.